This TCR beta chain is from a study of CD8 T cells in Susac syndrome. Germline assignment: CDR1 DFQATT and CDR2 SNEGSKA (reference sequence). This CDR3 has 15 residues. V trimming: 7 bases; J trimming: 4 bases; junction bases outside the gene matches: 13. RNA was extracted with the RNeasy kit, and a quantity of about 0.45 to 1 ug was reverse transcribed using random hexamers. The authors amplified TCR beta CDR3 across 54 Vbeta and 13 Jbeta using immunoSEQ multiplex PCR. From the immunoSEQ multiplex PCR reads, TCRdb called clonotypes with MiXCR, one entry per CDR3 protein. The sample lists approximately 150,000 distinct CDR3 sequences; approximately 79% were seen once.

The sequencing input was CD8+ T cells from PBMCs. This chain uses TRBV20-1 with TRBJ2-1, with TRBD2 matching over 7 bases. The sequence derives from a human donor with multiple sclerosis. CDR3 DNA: TGCAGTGTCCCCCTCGGGGAGGGTTTATACAATGAGCAGTTCTTC. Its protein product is CSVPLGEGLYNEQFF.